This TCR beta chain was sequenced for a study of cytomegalovirus exposure and HLA in healthy donors. Findings of the study overall: The authors enumerated 180 or so TCR beta chains as linked to cytomegalovirus.

The PCR ran on 60 Vbeta and 13 Jbeta primers. The method was immunoSEQ multiplex PCR; TCRdb's version includes in-frame clones alone and lacks a portion of them. The sample lists about 140,000 clones; around 84% were seen once. To note about this clone: Its antigen is still unknown.

Looked up from germline, CDR1 is SGHNT and CDR2 is YYREEE (reference sequence). The length of the CDR3 is 13 residues. Trimming pared 0 bases from V and 8 bases from J, leaving 11 bases between. The sequenced sample consisted of PBMCs. This TCR came from a boy aged 2 to 10 in good health and CMV-seronegative. J is TRBJ1-2 and V is TRBV5-4; D is perhaps TRBD1 (5 bases). CDR3 residues: CASSLASGDGYTF. The CDR3 DNA reads as TGTGCCAGCAGCTTGGCGTCGGGGGACGGCTACACCTTC. Full variable domain (outside the CDR3, taken from reference TRBV5-4 and TRBJ1-2): ETGVTQSPTHLIKTRGQQVTLRCSSQSGHNTVSWYQQALGQGPQFIFQYYREEENGRGNFPPRFSGLQFPNYSSELNVNALELDDSALYLCASSLASGDGYTFGSGTRLTVV.